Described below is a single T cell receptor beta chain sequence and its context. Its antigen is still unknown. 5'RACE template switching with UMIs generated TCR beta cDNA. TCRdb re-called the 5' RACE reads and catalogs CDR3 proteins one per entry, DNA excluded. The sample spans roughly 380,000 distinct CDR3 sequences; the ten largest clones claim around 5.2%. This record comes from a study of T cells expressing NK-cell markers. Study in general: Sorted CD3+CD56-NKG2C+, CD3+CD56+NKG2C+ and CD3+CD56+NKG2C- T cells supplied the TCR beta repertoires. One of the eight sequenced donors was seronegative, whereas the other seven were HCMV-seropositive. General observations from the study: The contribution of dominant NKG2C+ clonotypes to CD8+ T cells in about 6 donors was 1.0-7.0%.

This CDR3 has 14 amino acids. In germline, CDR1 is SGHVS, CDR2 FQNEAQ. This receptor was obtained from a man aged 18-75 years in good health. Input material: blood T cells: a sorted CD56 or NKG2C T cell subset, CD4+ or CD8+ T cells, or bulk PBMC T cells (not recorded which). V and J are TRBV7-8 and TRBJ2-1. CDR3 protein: CASSPRQLYNEQFF.